The 9 T cell receptor beta chains reported below all come from one sample, sequenced in a study of T cell responses to AZD1222 COVID-19 vaccine. Profiled with immunoSEQ multiplex PCR; TCRdb holds only in-frame clones, not every one. The sample lists 100,000 or so clones; approximately 86% were seen once. This material consisted of peripheral blood, taken 28 days after the second AZD1222 dose. These receptors came from an adult who received the AZD1222 COVID-19 vaccine.

CDR3 DNA: TGTGCCAGCAGTTTAAGGGGGTCGAGCTCTGGAAACACCATATATTTT. It translates to CASSLRGSSSGNTIYF. This sequence joins TRBV28 and TRBJ1-3; D perhaps matches TRBD1 (6 bases). Germline V lookup: CDR1 MDHEN, CDR2 SYDVKM. V was shortened by 2 bases and J by 0 bases, with 11 bases between the two germline ends. The CDR3 length is 16 residues.

J is TRBJ2-1 and V is TRBV11-2, with D perhaps TRBD1 (6 bases). This CDR3 contains 16 residues. The V end was cut by 1 base, the J end by 0 bases, with 10 bases between. Per germline, CDR1 SGHAT and CDR2 FQNNGV. The CDR3 nucleotides are TGTGCCAGCAGCTTAGTCAGGACAGCCTCCTACAATGAGCAGTTCTTC. Its translation is CASSLVRTASYNEQFF.

This clone was picked up one time. The chain links TRBV5-1 to TRBJ2-2; D is unresolved. The CDR3 loop spans 14 amino acids. From germline, CDR1 is SGHRS and CDR2 YFSETQ. V lost 0 bases and J lost 0, with 3 bases in between. CDR3 protein: CASSLATNTGELFF. The CDR3 DNA follows: TGCGCCAGCAGCTTGGCGACGAACACCGGGGAGCTGTTTTTT.

The chain couples TRBV7-2 to TRBJ1-4, with D possibly being TRBD1 (5 bases). Per germline, CDR1 SGHTA and CDR2 FQGNSA. The CDR3 is made up of 14 amino acids. The V gene lost 5 bases and the J gene lost 8 bases, with 15 bases spanning the gap. Here the CDR3 reads CASSPRDGQEKLFF. The CDR3 region has the DNA TGTGCCAGCAGCCCCCGGGACGGCCAGGAAAAACTGTTTTTT.

This CDR3 reads CASSPKRAASNTGELFF. The CDR3 DNA reads as TGTGCCAGCAGCCCGAAAAGGGCAGCGTCGAACACCGGGGAGCTGTTTTTT. The V gene is TRBV5-4, the J gene TRBJ2-2; D not certain. This CDR3 region has 17 residues. The germline gives CDR1 SGHNT, CDR2 YYREEE (reference sequence). V shed 4 bases and J shed 0 bases, with 16 bases lying between them.

The chain is built from TRBV5-1 and TRBJ2-1, with D hard to call. Germline V lookup: CDR1 SGHRS, CDR2 YFSETQ. V was clipped by 1 base and J by 12 bases, with 20 bases between them. The CDR3 has 15 residues. The CDR3 bases are TGCGCCAGCAGCTTGACACGCCTCGGACGGGTCGGGCAGTTCTTC. It yields the protein CASSLTRLGRVGQFF.

The chain couples TRBV10-2 to TRBJ2-5, with TRBD2 matching over 10 bases. Germline V gene sequence: CDR1 WSHSY, CDR2 SAAADI. The CDR3 is made up of 15 amino acids. V shed 6 bases and J 2 bases; nucleotides not matched to a gene: 6. The CDR3 sequence: CASSILAGAQETQYF. In DNA form, the CDR3 reads TGCGCCAGCAGCATCCTAGCGGGGGCGCAAGAGACCCAGTACTTC.

This rearrangement joins TRBV3-1 (or the pseudogene TRBV3-2) to TRBJ1-2; 9 bases are shared with TRBD1. The germline CDR1 and CDR2 sequences are LGHDT and YNNKEL (reference sequence). The J segment lost 9 bases and the V segment lost 6 bases, leaving 8 bases of the junction unmatched. The CDR3 sequence is 13 residues long. The CDR3 is CASSVGTGFRYTF. CDR3 nucleotide sequence: TGTGCCAGCAGTGTTGGGACAGGGTTTCGCTACACCTTC.

This clone was seen only a few times. J is TRBJ2-2 and V is TRBV29-1; D ambiguous. The ends were cut back, 3 bases at V and 5 bases at J, with 4 bases in the middle. The CDR3 extends over 11 amino acids. Germline V gene sequence: CDR1 SQVTM, CDR2 ANQGSEA. The CDR3 protein is CSVEITGELFF. The DNA for the CDR3 is TGCAGCGTTGAGATAACCGGGGAGCTGTTTTTT.